The present T cell receptor (beta chain) was sequenced within a study of identical twins. This clonotype was counted between two and nine times. Antigen specificity is unknown. A universal primer site was created by template switching, with the cDNA bearing unique molecular identifiers. TCRdb processed the 5' RACE reads anew with MiXCR; each CDR3 protein has one entry. The data show hundreds of thousands of distinct CDR3 sequences, with roughly an eighth seen just once and roughly 7.8% held by the top ten. Among all donors, each was a healthy Caucasian. Study-level findings and limits: Memory repertoires lacked the insertion deficit that abundant cord blood beta clonotypes showed.

These sequences were also reported in another study, on yellow fever vaccine responses in identical twins.

The sequence derives from a woman aged 18-30 years in good health. The sample comprised CD8+ T cells sorted from blood.

The DNA of the CDR3 is TGTGCCAGCAGTGAATATGGCACCGGGGAGCTGTTTTTT. Amino acid sequence: CASSEYGTGELFF. The chain joins TRBV2 to TRBJ2-2; no firm D call. Trimming removed 2 bases at V and 4 bases at J, with 5 bases between. CDR1 is SNHLY, CDR2 FYNNEI, per germline. CDR3 length: 13 amino acids.